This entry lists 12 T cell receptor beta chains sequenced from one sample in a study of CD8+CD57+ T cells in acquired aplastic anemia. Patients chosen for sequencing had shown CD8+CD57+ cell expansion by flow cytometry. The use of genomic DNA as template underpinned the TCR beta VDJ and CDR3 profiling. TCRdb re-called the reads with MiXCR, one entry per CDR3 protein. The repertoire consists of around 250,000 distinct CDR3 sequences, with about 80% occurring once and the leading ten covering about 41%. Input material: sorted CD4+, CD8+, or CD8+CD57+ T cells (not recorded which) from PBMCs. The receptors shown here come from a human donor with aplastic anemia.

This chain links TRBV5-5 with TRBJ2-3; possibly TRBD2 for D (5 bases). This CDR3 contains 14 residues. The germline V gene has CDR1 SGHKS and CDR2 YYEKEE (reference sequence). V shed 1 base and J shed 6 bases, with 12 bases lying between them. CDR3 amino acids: CASSLLGAPDTQYF. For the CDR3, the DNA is TGTGCCAGCAGCTTGTTGGGAGCTCCCGATACGCAGTATTTT.

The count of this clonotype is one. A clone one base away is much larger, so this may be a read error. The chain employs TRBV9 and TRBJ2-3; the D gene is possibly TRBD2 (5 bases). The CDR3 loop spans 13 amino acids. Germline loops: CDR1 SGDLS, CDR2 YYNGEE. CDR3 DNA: TGTGCCAGCGGAGGAGCTAGGAACATTCAGTACTTCTTT. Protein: CASGGARNIQYFF.

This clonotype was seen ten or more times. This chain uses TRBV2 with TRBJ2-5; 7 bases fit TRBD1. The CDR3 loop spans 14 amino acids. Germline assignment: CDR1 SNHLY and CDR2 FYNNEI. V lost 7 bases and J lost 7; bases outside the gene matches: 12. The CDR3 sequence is CASTQGTARGTQYF. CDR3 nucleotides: TGTGCCAGCACCCAAGGGACAGCCCGCGGGACCCAGTACTTC.

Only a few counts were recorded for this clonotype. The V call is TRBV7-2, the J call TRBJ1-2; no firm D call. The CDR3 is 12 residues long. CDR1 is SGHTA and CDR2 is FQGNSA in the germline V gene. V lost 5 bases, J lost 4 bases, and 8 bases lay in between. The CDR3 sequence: CASSTSIYGYTF. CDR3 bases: TGTGCCAGCAGCACCTCCATCTATGGCTACACCTTC. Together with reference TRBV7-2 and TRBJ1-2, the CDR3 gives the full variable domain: GAGVSQSPSNKVTEKGKDVELRCDPISGHTALYWYRQSLGQGLEFLIYFQGNSAPDKSGLPSDRFSAERTGGSVSTLTIQRTQQEDSAVYLCASSTSIYGYTFGSGTRLTVV.

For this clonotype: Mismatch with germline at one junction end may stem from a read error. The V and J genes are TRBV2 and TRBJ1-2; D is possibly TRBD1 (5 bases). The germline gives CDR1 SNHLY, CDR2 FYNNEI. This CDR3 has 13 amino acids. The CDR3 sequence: CASSSGGMHEHIF. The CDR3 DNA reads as TGTGCCAGCAGTTCCGGGGGGATGCATGAGCACATCTTC.

The CDR3 nucleotides are TGTGCCAGCAGTAGGGACTATGGTAAAGATGAGCAGTTCTTC. Amino acid sequence: CASSRDYGKDEQFF. This rearrangement joins TRBV15 to TRBJ2-1; 7 bases line up with TRBD2. Unmatched junction bases numbered 14, after V lost 10 bases and J lost 8 bases. CDR3 length equals 14 residues. CDR1 and CDR2 from the germline V gene are LNHNV and YYDKDF (reference sequence).

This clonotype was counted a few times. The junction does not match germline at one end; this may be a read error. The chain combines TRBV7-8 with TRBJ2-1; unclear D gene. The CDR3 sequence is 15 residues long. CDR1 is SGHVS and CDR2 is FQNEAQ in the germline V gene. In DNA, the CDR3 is TGTGCCAGTAGCTTAGCTGGCGGTCCCTATAAGCAGCAGTTCTTC. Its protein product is CASSLAGGPYKQQFF.

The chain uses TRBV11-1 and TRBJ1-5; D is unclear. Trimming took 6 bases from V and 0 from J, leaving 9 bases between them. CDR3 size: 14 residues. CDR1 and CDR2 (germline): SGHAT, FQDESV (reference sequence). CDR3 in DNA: TGTGCCAGCAGTGTGTATTATAGCAATCAGCCCCAGCATTTT. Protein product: CASSVYYSNQPQHF.

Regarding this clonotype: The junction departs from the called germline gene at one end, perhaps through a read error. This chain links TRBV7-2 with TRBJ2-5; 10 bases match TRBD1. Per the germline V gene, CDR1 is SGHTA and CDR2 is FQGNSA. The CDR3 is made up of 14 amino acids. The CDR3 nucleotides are TGTGCCAGCAGCCCCGGGACAGGGGATCACACAGAGTCCTTC. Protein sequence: CASSPGTGDHTESF.

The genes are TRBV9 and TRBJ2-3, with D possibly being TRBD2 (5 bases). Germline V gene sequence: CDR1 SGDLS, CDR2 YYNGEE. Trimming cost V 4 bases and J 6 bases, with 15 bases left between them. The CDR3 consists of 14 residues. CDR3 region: CASSLARNPDTQYF. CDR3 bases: TGTGCCAGCAGCTTAGCGCGGAACCCCGATACGCAGTATTTT.

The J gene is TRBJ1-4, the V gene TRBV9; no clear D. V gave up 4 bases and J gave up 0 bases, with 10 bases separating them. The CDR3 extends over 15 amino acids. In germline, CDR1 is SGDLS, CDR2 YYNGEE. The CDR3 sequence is CASSQYPPTNEKLFF. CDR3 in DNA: TGTGCCAGCAGCCAGTACCCCCCAACTAATGAAAAACTGTTTTTT.

CDR3: CASSSLPAYNEQFF. CDR3 coding DNA: TGTGCCAGCAGTTCCTTGCCAGCCTACAATGAGCAGTTCTTC. V and J are TRBV7-2 and TRBJ2-1; D is uncertain. The length of the CDR3 is 14 residues. The ends were cut back, 6 bases at V and 2 bases at J, with 11 bases in the middle. Germline assignment: CDR1 SGHTA and CDR2 FQGNSA.